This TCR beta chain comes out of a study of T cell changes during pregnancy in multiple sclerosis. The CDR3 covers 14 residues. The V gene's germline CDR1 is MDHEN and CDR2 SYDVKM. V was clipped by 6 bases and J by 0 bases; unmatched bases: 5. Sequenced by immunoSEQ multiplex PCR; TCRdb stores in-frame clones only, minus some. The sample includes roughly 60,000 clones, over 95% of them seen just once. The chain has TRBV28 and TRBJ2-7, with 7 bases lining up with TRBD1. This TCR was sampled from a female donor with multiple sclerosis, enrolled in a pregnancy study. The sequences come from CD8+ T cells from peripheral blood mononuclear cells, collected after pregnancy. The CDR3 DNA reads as TGTGCCAGCAGCCGCAGGGGGAGCTCCTACGAGCAGTACTTC. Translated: CASSRRGSSYEQYF.